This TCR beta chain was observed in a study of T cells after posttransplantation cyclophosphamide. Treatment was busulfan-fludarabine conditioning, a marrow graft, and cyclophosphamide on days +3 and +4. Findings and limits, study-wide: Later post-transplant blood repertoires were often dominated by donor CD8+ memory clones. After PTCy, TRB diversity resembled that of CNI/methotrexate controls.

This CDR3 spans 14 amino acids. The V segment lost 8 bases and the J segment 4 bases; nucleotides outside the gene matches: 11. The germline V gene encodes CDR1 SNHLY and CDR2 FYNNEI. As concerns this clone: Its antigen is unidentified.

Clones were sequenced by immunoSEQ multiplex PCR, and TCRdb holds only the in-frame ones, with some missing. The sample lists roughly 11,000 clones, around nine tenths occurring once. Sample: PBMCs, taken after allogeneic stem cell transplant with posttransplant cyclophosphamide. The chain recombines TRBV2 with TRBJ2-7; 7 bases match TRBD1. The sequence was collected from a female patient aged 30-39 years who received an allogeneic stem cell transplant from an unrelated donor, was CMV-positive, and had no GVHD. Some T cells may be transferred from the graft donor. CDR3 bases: TGTGCCAGCCTACGTGGTGGGACAGCGTACGAGCAGTACTTC. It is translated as CASLRGGTAYEQYF.